These T cell receptor beta chains were read from a single sample in a study of blood T cell repertoires in COVID-19. Assay used: immunoSEQ multiplex PCR; TCRdb lists only in-frame clones, some missing. The sample lists about 180,000 clones, 70% to 90% occurring once. Sequencing was performed on peripheral blood. The receptors were sampled from a human donor with active or convalescent COVID-19. The donor label of this sample is uncertain. CDR3s include the opening cysteine and the closing phenylalanine or tryptophan. Fields, in order: V gene, CDR3 length, D gene, J gene, clone size, CDR3 DNA, CDR3 protein. D genes are given only for firm matches. The size entry is marked missing in some rows and otherwise reads once, few, many or a size class.

TRBV6-5	16	TRBD1	TRBJ2-7	NA	TGTGCCAGCAGTTACCAACTGGACAGGAGCTCCTACGAGCAGTACTTC	CASSYQLDRSSYEQYF
TRBV14	15	NA	TRBJ2-3	NA	TGTGCCAGCGCCCGGCGGGGCTCGGGCACAGATACGCAGTATTTT	CASARRGSGTDTQYF
TRBV29-1	13	TRBD1	TRBJ1-1	NA	TGCAGCGTGGTGGGACAGTTAGGCACTGAAGCTTTCTTT	CSVVGQLGTEAFF
TRBV10-1	15	TRBD2	TRBJ2-2	NA	TGCGCCAGCAGTCCGGGACTAGCGGGAGCCGGGGAGCTGTTTTTT	CASSPGLAGAGELFF
TRBV7-9	12	NA	TRBJ1-1	few	TGTGCCAGCAGCTTACCCCGACTTGGCGCTTTCTTT	CASSLPRLGAFF
TRBV11-2	16	TRBD2	TRBJ2-1	NA	TGTGCCAGCAGCCGAACGCGGGGGGCGAAGGAGAGGGAGCAGTTCTTC	CASSRTRGAKEREQFF
TRBV4-3	14	TRBD1	TRBJ2-7	NA	TGCGCCAGCAGCCAAGGCAGGGGGTATTACGAGCAGTACTTC	CASSQGRGYYEQYF
TRBV11-3	15	NA	TRBJ1-2	NA	TGTGCCAGCAGCTTAGATCTGGGGAGTAACTATGGCTACACCTTC	CASSLDLGSNYGYTF
TRBV5-1	15	TRBD1	TRBJ2-7	NA	TGCGCCAGCAGCTTGGATCAGGGGGCGATCTACGAGCAGTACTTC	CASSLDQGAIYEQYF
TRBV27	17	NA	TRBJ1-3	once	TGTGCCAGCAGTTTTGACAGGCCGGGGCGCTCTGGAAACACCATATATTTT	CASSFDRPGRSGNTIYF
TRBV5-1	15	NA	TRBJ2-3	NA	TGCGCCAGCAGCTTGGCAGCGGATGATACAGATACGCAGTATTTT	CASSLAADDTDTQYF